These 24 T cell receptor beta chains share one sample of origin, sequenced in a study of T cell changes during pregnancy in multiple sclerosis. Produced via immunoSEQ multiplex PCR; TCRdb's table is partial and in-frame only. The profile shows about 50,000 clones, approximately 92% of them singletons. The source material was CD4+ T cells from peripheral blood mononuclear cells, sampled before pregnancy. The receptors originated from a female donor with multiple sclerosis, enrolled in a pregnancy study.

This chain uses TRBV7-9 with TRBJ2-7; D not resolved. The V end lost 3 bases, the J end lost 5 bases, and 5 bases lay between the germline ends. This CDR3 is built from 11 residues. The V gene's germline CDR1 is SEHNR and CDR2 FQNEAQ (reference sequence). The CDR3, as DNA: TGTGCCAGCAGCTTCTCTAACGAGCAGTACTTC. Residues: CASSFSNEQYF. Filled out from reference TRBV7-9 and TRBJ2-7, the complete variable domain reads DTGVSQNPRHKITKRGQNVTFRCDPISEHNRLYWYRQTLGQGPEFLTYFQNEAQLEKSRLLSDRFSAERPKGSFSTLEIQRTEQGDSAMYLCASSFSNEQYFGPGTRLTVT.

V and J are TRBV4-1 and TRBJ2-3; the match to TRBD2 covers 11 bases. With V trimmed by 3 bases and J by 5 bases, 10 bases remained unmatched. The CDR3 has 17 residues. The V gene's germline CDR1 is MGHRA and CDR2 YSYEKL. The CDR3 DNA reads TGCGCCAGCAGCCACACTACTAGCGGGAGTCGTAAAGATACGCAGTATTTT. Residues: CASSHTTSGSRKDTQYF.

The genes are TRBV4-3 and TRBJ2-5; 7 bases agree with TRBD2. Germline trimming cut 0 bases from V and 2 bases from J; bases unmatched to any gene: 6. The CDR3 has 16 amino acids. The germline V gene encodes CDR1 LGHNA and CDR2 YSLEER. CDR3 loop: CASSQEPGGDQETQYF. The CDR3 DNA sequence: TGCGCCAGCAGCCAAGAACCGGGAGGCGATCAAGAGACCCAGTACTTC.

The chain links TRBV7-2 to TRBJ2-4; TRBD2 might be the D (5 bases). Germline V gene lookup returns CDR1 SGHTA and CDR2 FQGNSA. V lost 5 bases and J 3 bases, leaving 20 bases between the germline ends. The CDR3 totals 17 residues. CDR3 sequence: CASSPQNLGRGKNIQYF. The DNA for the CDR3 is TGTGCCAGCAGCCCACAGAACCTCGGCCGGGGCAAAAACATTCAGTACTTC.

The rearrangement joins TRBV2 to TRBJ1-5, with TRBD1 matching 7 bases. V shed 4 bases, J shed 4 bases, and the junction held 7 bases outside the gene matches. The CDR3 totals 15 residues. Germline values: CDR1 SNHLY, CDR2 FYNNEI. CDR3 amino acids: CASSALQGVNQPQHF. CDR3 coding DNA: TGTGCCAGCAGTGCCCTCCAGGGGGTAAATCAGCCCCAGCATTTT.

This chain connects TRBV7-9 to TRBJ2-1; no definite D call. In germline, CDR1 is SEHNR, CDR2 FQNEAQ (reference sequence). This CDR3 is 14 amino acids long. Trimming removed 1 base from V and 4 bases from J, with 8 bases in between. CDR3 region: CASSLVIAYNEQFF. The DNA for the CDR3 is TGTGCCAGCAGCTTAGTAATCGCGTACAATGAGCAGTTCTTC.

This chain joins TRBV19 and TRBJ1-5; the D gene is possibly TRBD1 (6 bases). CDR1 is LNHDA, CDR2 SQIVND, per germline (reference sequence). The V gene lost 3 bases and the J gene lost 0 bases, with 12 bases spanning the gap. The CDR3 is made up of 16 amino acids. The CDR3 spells CASSIRQVYSNQPQHF. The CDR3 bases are TGTGCCAGTAGTATCAGACAGGTTTATAGCAATCAGCCCCAGCATTTT.

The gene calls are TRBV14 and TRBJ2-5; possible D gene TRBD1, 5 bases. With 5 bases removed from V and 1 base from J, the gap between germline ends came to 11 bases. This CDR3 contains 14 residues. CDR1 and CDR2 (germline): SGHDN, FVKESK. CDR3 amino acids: CASSFRQLQETQYF. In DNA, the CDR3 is TGTGCCAGCAGCTTCAGACAGCTCCAAGAGACCCAGTACTTC.

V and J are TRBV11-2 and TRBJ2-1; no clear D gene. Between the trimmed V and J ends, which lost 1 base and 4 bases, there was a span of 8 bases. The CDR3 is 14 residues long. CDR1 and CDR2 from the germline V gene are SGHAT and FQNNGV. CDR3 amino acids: CASSLAEEYNEQFF. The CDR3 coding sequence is TGTGCCAGCAGCTTAGCTGAGGAGTACAATGAGCAGTTCTTC.

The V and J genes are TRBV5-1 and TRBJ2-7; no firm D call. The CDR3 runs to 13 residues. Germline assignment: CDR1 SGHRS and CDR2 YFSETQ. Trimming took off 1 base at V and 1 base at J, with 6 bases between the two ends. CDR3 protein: CASSLLGSYEQYF. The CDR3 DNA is TGCGCCAGCAGCTTGCTCGGTTCCTACGAGCAGTACTTC.

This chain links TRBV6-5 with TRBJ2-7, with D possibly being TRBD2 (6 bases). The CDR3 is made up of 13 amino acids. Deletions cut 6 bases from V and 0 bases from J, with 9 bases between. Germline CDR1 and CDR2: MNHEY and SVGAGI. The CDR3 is CASRRGASYEQYF. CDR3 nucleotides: TGTGCCAGCAGGCGGGGAGCCTCCTACGAGCAGTACTTC.

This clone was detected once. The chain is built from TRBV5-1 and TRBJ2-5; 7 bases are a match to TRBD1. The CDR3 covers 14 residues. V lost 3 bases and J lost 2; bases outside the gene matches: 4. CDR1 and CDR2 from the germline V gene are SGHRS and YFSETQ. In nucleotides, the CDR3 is TGCGCCAGCAGCTCGGGGACAGCACAAGAGACCCAGTACTTC. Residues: CASSSGTAQETQYF.

The CDR3 is CASSHTRDGYTF. The CDR3 DNA sequence: TGTGCCAGCAGCCACACTCGGGATGGCTACACCTTC. The rearrangement links TRBV16 to TRBJ1-2, with unresolved D. V gave up 3 bases and J gave up 6 bases, with 8 bases separating them. This CDR3 is built from 12 residues. Per germline, CDR1 KGHSY and CDR2 FQNENV.

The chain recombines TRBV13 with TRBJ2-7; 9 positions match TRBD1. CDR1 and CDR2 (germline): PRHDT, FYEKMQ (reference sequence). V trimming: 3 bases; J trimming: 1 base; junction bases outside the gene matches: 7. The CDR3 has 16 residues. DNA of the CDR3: TGTGCCAGCAGCTTTATAGGGGGACAGGGATCCTACGAGCAGTACTTC. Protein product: CASSFIGGQGSYEQYF.

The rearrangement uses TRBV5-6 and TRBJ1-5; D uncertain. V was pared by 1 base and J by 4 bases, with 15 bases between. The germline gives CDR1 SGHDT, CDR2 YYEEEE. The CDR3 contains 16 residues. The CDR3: CASSLRRNLVNQPQHF. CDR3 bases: TGTGCCAGCAGCTTGCGGAGAAACTTGGTAAATCAGCCCCAGCATTTT. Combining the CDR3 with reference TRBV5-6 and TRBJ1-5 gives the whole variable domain DAGVTQSPTHLIKTRGQQVTLRCSPKSGHDTVSWYQQALGQGPQFIFQYYEEEERQRGNFPDRFSGHQFPNYSSELNVNALLLGDSALYLCASSLRRNLVNQPQHFGDGTRLSIL.

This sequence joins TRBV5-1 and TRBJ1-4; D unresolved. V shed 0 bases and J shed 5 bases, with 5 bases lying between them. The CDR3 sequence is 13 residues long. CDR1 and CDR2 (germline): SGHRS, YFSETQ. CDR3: CASSLDTNEKLFF. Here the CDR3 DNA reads TGCGCCAGCAGCTTGGACACAAATGAAAAACTGTTTTTT.

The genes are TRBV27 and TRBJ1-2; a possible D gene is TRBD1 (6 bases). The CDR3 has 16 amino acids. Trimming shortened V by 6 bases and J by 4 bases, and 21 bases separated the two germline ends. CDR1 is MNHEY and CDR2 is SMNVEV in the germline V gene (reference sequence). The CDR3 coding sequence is TGTGCCAGCAGACTCTCGGGACAAGGGGTCGGCTATGGCTACACCTTC. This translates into CASRLSGQGVGYGYTF.

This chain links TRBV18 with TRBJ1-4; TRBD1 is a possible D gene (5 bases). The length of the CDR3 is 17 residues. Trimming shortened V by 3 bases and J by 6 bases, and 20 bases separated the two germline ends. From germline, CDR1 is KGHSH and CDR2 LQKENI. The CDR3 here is CASSPVVGQLVHEKLFF. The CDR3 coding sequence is TGTGCCAGCTCACCCGTTGTGGGGCAGCTCGTTCATGAAAAACTGTTTTTT.

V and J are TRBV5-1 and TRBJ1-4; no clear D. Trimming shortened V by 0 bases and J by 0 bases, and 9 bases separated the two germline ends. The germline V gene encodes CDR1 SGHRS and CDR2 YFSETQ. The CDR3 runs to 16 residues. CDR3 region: CASSLARVTTNEKLFF. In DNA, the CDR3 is TGCGCCAGCAGCTTGGCCCGGGTTACAACTAATGAAAAACTGTTTTTT.

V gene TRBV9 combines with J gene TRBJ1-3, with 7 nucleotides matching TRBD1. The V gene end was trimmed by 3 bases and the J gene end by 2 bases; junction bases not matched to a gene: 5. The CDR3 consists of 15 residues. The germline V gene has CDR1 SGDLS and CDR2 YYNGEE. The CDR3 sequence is CASSAPDRAGNTIYF. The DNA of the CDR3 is TGTGCCAGCAGCGCTCCAGACAGGGCTGGAAACACCATATATTTT.

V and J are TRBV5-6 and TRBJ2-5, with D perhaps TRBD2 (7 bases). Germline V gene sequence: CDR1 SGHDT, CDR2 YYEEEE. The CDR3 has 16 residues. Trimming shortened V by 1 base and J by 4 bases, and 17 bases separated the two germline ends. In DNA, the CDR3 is TGTGCCAGCAGCTTGACATTAGGGGGAGGGGGAGAGACCCAGTACTTC. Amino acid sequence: CASSLTLGGGGETQYF.

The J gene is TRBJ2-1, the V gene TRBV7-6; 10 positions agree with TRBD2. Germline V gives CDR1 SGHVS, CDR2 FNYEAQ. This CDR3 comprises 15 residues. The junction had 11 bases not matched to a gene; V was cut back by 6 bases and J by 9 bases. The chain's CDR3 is CASRIGGTSVSEQFF. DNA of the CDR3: TGTGCCAGCAGAATAGGTGGGACTAGCGTATCTGAGCAGTTCTTC.

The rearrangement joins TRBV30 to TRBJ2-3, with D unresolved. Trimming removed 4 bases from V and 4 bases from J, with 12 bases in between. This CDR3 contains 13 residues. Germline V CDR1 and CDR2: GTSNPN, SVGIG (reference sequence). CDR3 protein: CAWTEIQPDTQYF. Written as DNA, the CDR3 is TGTGCCTGGACGGAGATTCAACCAGATACGCAGTATTTT.

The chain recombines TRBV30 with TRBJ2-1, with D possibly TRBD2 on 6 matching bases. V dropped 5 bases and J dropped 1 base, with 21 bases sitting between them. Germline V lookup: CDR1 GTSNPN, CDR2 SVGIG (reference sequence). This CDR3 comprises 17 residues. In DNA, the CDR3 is TGTGCCTGGGTTGGGGGAGGTACGAGGGGTTCCTACAATGAGCAGTTCTTC. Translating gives CAWVGGGTRGSYNEQFF.